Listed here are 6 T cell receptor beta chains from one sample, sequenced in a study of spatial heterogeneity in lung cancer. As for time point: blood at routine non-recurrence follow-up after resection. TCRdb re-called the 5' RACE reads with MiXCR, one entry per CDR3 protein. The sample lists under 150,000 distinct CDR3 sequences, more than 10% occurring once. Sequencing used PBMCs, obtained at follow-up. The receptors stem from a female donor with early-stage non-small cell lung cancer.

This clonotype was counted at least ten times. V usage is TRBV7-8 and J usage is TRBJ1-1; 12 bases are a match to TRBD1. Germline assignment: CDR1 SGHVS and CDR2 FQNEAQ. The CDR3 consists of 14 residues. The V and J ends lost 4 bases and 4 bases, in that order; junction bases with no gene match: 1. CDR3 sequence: CASSSGQGATEAFF. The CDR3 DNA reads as TGTGCCAGCAGCTCGGGACAGGGGGCCACTGAAGCTTTCTTT. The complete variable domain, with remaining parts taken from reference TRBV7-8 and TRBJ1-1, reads GAGVSQSPRYKVAKRGQDVALRCDPISGHVSLFWYQQALGQGPEFLTYFQNEAQLDKSGLPSDRFFAERPEGSVSTLKIQRTQQEDSAVYLCASSSGQGATEAFFGQGTRLTVV.

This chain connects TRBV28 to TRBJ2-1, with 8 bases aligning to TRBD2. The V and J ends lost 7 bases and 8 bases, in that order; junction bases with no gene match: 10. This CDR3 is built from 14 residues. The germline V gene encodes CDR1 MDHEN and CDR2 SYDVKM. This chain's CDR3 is CASKLADSYDEQFF. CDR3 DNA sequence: TGTGCCAGCAAACTAGCGGATTCTTACGATGAGCAGTTCTTC.

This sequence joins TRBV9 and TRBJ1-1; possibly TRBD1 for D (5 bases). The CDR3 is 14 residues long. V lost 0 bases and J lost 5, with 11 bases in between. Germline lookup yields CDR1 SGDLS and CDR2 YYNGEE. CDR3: CASSVGGAVTEAFF. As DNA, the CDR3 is TGTGCCAGCAGCGTAGGTGGGGCGGTAACTGAAGCTTTCTTT. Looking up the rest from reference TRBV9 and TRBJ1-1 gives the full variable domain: DSGVTQTPKHLITATGQRVTLRCSPRSGDLSVYWYQQSLDQGLQFLIQYYNGEERAKGNILERFSAQQFPDLHSELNLSSLELGDSALYFCASSVGGAVTEAFFGQGTRLTVV.

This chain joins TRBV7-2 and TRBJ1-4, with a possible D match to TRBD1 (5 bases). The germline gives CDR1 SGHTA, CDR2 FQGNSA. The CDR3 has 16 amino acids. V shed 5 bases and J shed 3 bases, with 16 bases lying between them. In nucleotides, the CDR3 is TGTGCCAGCAGCCGGGACCGCCAAAGGGCTAATGAAAAACTGTTTTTT. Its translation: CASSRDRQRANEKLFF.

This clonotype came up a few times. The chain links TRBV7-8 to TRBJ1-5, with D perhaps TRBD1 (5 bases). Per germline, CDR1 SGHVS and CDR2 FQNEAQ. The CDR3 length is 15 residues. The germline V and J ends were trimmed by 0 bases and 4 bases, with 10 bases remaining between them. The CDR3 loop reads CASSLAAGINQPQHF. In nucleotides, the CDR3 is TGTGCCAGCAGCTTAGCGGCAGGGATTAATCAGCCCCAGCATTTT.

The CDR3 loop reads CASSLEGVDEKLFF. The CDR3 DNA reads TGCGCCAGCAGCTTGGAAGGGGTGGATGAAAAACTGTTTTTT. This chain joins TRBV5-1 and TRBJ1-4, with TRBD1 as a possible D gene (5 bases). CDR3 size: 14 residues. Germline assignment: CDR1 SGHRS and CDR2 YFSETQ. Trimming left V 0 bases short and J 6 bases short, with 9 bases between.